This TCR beta chain was recovered during a study of control samples from healthy donors and cancer patients. This clone was picked up one time. CDR3 length: 15 residues. Profiling relied on immunoSEQ multiplex PCR, and the TCRdb table lists in-frame clones only, not all of them. The data show 120,000 to 150,000 clones, with more than 90% seen just once and 3% to 3.5% held by the top ten. The sample taken for sequencing was blood. This rearrangement joins TRBV21-1 to TRBJ2-3. TRBV21-1 is reported as a pseudogene. The sequence came from a young man in good health. CDR3 protein: CASSMIGKGSDTQYF. The CDR3 coding sequence is TGTGCCAGCAGCATGATTGGGAAGGGATCAGATACGCAGTATTTT.